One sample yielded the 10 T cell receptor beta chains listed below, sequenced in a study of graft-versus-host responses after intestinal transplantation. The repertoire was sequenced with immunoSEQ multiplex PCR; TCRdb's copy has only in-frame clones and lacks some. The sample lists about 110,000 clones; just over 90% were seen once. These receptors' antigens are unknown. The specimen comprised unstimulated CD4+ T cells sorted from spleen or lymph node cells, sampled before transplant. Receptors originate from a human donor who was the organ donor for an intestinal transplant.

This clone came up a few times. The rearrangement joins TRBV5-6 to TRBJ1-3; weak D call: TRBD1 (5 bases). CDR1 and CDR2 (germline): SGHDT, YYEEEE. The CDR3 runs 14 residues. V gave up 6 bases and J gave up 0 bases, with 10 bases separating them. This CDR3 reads CASTKGYSGNTIYF. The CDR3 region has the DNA TGTGCCAGCACCAAGGGGTACTCTGGAAACACCATATATTTT.

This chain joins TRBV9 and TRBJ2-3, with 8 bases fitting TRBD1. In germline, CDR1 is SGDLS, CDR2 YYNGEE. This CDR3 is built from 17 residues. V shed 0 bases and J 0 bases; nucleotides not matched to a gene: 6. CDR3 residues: CASSVGRQGRSTDTQYF. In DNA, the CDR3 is TGTGCCAGCAGCGTAGGACGACAGGGGCGAAGCACAGATACGCAGTATTTT.

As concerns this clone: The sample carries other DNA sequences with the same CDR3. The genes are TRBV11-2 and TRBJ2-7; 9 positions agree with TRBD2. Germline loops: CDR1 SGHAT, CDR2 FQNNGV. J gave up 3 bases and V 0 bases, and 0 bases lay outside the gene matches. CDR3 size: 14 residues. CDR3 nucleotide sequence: TGTGCCAGCAGCTTAGATAGCGGGAGCTACGAGCAGTACTTC. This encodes CASSLDSGSYEQYF.

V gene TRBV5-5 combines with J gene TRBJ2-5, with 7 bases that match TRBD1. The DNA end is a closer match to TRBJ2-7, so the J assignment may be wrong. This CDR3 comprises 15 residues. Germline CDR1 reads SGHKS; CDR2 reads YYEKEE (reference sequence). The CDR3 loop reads CASSPRQGSSYEQYF. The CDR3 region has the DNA TGTGCCAGCAGCCCACGACAGGGAAGCTCCTACGAGCAGTACTTC.

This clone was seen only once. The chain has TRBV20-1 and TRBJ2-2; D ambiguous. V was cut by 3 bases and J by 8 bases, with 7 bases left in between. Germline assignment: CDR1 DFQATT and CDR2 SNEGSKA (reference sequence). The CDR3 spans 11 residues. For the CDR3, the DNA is TGCAGTGCTAGGGGTCCGGGGGAGCTGTTTTTT. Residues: CSARGPGELFF.

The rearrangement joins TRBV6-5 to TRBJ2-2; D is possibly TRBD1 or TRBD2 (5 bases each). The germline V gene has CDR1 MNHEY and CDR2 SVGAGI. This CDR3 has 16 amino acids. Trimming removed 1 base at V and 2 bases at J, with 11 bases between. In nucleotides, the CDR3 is TGTGCCAGCAGTTACTGGGACCCCTTAAACACCGGGGAGCTGTTTTTT. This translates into CASSYWDPLNTGELFF.

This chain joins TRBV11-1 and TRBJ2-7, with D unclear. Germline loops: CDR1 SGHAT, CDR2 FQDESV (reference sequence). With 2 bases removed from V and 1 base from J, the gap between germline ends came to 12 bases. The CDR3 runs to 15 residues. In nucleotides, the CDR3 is TGTGCCAGCAGCTTATCCGGCAGTCTATCCTACGAGCAGTACTTC. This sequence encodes CASSLSGSLSYEQYF.

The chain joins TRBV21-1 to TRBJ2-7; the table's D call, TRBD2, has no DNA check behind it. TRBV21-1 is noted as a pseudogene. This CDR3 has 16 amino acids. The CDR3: CASRLIVATRLDEQYF. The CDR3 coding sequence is TGTGCCAGCAGATTAATAGTAGCTACACGTTTAGACGAGCAGTACTTC.

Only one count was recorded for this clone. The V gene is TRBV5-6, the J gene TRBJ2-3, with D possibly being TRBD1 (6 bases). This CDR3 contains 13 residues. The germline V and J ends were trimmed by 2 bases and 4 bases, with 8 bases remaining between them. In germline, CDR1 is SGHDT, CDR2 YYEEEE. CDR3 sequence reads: CASSLKGADTQYF. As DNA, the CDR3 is TGTGCCAGCAGCTTAAAGGGGGCAGATACGCAGTATTTT.

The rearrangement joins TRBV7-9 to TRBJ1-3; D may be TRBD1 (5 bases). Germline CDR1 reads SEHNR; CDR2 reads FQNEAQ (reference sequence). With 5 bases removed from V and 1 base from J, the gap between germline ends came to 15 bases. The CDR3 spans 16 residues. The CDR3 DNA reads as TGTGCCAGCAGCCTGGTCTCGGGGCAGTCTGGAAACACCATATATTTT. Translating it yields CASSLVSGQSGNTIYF.